This entry features one T cell receptor (beta chain) sequence. The antigen remains undetermined. The method was immunoSEQ multiplex PCR; TCRdb's version includes in-frame clones alone and lacks a portion of them. The sample includes 4,000 to 6,000 clones, 35% to 50% of them seen just once. This sample was included in a study of T cells in localized non-small cell lung cancer. Whole-study findings and limits: Of the top 100 tumor clones, median 57 were in adjacent lung, some 29 among its top 100. Owing to sequencing of a solitary tumor region, heterogeneity cannot be discounted.

The material was lung tumor tissue, obtained before any cancer treatment. The clonotype originates from a man aged 35 to 69 with stage I lung adenocarcinoma.

CDR3 region: CASSEIRTSGGYNEQFF. Here the CDR3 DNA reads TGTGCCAGCAGTGAAATTCGGACTAGCGGGGGGTACAATGAGCAGTTCTTC. The chain couples TRBV25-1 to TRBJ2-1; TRBD2 matches at 14 bases. This CDR3 region has 17 residues. The germline gives CDR1 MGHDK, CDR2 SYGVNS. The junction had 4 bases not matched to a gene; V was cut back by 2 bases and J by 4 bases. The variable domain in full, completed from reference TRBV25-1 and TRBJ2-1, reads EADIYQTPRYLVIGTGKKITLECSQTMGHDKMYWYQQDPGMELHLIHYSYGVNSTEKGDLSSESTVSRIRTEHFPLTLESARPSHTSQYLCASSEIRTSGGYNEQFFGPGTRLTVL.